Below, one T cell receptor beta chain is given with its context. No antigen is known for it. Assay used: immunoSEQ multiplex PCR; TCRdb lists only in-frame clones, some missing. The data show over 65,000 clones, with around two thirds seen just once and 5.7% held by the top ten. This specimen belongs to a study of cytotoxic CD8 clonotypes in ibrutinib-treated CLL. Whole-study context: Partial responses totalled roughly 24 and complete responses 2; after median approximately 64 months, roughly 14 remained remitted and about twelve progressed. Sample averages reached hundreds of thousands of productive templates and almost 95,000 productive rearrangements.

With 0 bases removed from V and 5 bases from J, the gap between germline ends came to 10 bases. This CDR3 has 15 residues. CDR1 MNHEY and CDR2 SVGAGI come from the germline V gene. The study, taken as a whole, reports: Clonality went higher at ibrutinib response and then dropped back toward baseline at progression.

The input for sequencing was PBMCs, taken after 12 months of ibrutinib treatment. The receptor's source is a human donor with chronic lymphocytic leukemia. The chain uses TRBV6-5 and TRBJ1-4; maybe TRBD1 (6 bases). This CDR3 reads CASSYSGGPNEKLFF. The CDR3 nucleotides are TGTGCCAGCAGTTACTCGGGGGGCCCCAATGAAAAACTGTTTTTT.